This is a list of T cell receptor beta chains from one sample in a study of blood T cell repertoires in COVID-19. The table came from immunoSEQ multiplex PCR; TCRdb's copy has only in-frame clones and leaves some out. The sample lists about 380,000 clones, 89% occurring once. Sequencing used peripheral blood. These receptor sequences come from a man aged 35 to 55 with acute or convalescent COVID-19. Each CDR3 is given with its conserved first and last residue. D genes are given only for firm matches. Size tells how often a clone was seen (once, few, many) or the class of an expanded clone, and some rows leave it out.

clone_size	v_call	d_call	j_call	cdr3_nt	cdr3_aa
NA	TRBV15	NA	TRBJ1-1	TGTGCCACCAGCAGAGGATCCCAGGGGTATGAAGCTTTCTTT	CATSRGSQGYEAFF
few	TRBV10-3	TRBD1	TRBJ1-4	TGTGCCATCAGTGACTCGGGACAGTCTAATGAAAAACTGTTTTTT	CAISDSGQSNEKLFF
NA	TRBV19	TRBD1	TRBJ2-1	TGTGCCAGTAGTCCGGACAGGGGGTACGACTCCTACAATGAGCAGTTCTTC	CASSPDRGYDSYNEQFF
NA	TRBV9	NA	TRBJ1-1	TGTGCCAGCAGCGTAGGTGGAGGGTCTGAAGCTTTCTTT	CASSVGGGSEAFF
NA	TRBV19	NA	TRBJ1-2	TGTGCCAGTGCAGGGTACTATGGCTACACCTTC	CASAGYYGYTF
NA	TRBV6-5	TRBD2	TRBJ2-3	TGTGCCAGCATGAGACTAGCTGGTAACACAGATACGCAGTATTTT	CASMRLAGNTDTQYF
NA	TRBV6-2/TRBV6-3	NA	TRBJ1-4	TGTGCCAGCAGCCGATTACAAGACAGAAAACTGTTTTTT	CASSRLQDRKLFF
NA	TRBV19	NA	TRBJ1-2	TGTGCCAGTAGTCGACCCGAGGGAGCTAACTATGGCTACACCTTC	CASSRPEGANYGYTF
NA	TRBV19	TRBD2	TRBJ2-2	TGTGCCAGTAGTTTGCGGGGGGCCACCGGGGAGCTGTTTTTT	CASSLRGATGELFF
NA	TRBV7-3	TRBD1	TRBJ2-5	TGTGCCAGCAGCCTAGGGACCGGGACAGGTGGTCTGGCCCAGTACTTC	CASSLGTGTGGLAQYF
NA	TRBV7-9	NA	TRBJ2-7	TGTGCCAGCAGCTTATCCGCGGAAAGGAGCTCCTACGAGCAGTACTTC	CASSLSAERSSYEQYF
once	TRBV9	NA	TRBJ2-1	TGTGCCAGCAGCAAAGCGCACGGGTGGCAGTTCTTC	CASSKAHGWQFF
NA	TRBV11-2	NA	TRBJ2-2	TGTGCCAGCGAAAAAACAGCAGCGAACACCGGGGAGCTGTTTTTT	CASEKTAANTGELFF
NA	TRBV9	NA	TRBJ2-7	TGTGCCAGCAGCATCGACTCCGGGGTCTCCTACGAGCAGTACTTC	CASSIDSGVSYEQYF
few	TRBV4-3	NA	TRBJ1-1	TGCGCCAGCAGCCAGGGCTCGGGGGCTTTCTTT	CASSQGSGAFF
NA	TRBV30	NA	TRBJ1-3	TGTGCCTGGAGTCTGGTCAGGGGCTCTGGAAACACCATATATTTT	CAWSLVRGSGNTIYF
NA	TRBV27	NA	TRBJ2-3	TGTGCCAGCCGCACCCTGCAGGGAGGTGATACGCAGTATTTT	CASRTLQGGDTQYF
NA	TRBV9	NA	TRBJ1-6	TGTGCCAGCAGCGTAGGAACAGGCCCAAATTCACCCCTCCACTTT	CASSVGTGPNSPLHF
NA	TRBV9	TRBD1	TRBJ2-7	TGTGCCAGCAGCCGGACAGGGGGGTACGAGCAGTACTTC	CASSRTGGYEQYF
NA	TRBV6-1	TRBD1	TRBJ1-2	TGTGCCAGCAGTGCCATTAGAAAGACAGGGGCAGTGCATGGCTACACCTTC	CASSAIRKTGAVHGYTF
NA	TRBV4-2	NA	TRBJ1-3	TGTGCCAGCAGCCAAGATAACGGTATAGGAAACACCATATATTTT	CASSQDNGIGNTIYF
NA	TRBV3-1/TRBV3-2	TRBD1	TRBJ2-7	TGTGCCAGCAGCCCCCGGGACAGAAACTACGAGCAGTACTTC	CASSPRDRNYEQYF
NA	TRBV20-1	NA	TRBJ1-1	TGCAGTGTTCTGACACCAGAAGCTTTCTTT	CSVLTPEAFF
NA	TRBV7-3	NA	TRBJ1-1	TGTGCCAGCAGCTTAAGCTGGCGGGGGGGACGAGGTGCGGACACTGAAGCTTTCTTT	CASSLSWRGGRGADTEAFF
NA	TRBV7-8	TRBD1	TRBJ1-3	TGTGCCAGCAGCTTAGGGGACAGGGACTCTGGAAACACCATATATTTT	CASSLGDRDSGNTIYF
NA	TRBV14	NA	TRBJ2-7	TGTGCCAGCAGCCAAGAAGGGGCAATCCGGTGGGAGCAGTACTTC	CASSQEGAIRWEQYF
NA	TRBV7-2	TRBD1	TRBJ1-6	TGTGCCAGCAGCTTAAACTTTCCGGGACAGGGGGCTTCACCCCTCCACTTT	CASSLNFPGQGASPLHF
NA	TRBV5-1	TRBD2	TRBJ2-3	TGCGCCAGCAGCTTGCTGTTTAGCGGGGGCACAGATACGCAGTATTTT	CASSLLFSGGTDTQYF
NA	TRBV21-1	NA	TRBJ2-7	TGTGCCAGCGGCACAATGGGACAGGTTGCAACTCGGTACGAGCAGTACTTC	CASGTMGQVATRYEQYF
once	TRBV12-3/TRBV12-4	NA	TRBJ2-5	TGTGCCAACTTCCCGGGGCAAGAGACCCAGTACTTC	CANFPGQETQYF
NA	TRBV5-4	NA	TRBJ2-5	TGTGCCAGCAACGAGGGTGGGCCTGGGGAAGAGACCCAGTACTTC	CASNEGGPGEETQYF
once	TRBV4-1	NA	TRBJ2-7	TGCGCCAGCAGCCAAGATTCCTTTGCGAGGGACTTC	CASSQDSFARDF
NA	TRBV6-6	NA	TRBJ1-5	TGTGCCAGTTCCCCCCTGGGGGCTCAACATCAGCCCCAGCATTTT	CASSPLGAQHQPQHF